These 30 T cell receptor beta chains share one sample of origin, sequenced in a study of CD8 T cells in Susac syndrome (dated by TCRdb to about 2019). Receptor libraries were prepared by the immunoSEQ multiplex PCR assay. RNA was extracted using the RNeasy kit, and about 0.45 to 1 ug of the RNA was reverse transcribed with random hexamers. TCRdb handled the public reads itself, with Q25 trimming in fastp and clone calling in MiXCR, and kept productive beta chains. When rows share a CDR3 protein, they turn into one entry using the most common DNA and genes. The sample data list some 150,000 distinct CDR3 sequences, and 94% of these were observed just once. The ten largest make up over 0.07% of the sample. Sample: CD4+ T cells from PBMCs. The source is a human donor in good health.

This chain uses TRBV30 with TRBJ1-4, with 7 bases fitting TRBD1. CDR3 length equals 12 residues. J was trimmed by 7 bases and V by 3 bases; bases with no gene match: 2. CDR1 is GTSNPN, CDR2 SVGIG, per germline (reference sequence). CDR3 DNA: TGTGCCTGGAGAACAGGGGTTGAAAAACTGTTTTTT. It encodes CAWRTGVEKLFF.

The V and J genes are TRBV7-9 and TRBJ2-7, with D uncertain. Germline V gene data show CDR1 as SEHNR and CDR2 as FQNEAQ (reference sequence). Trimming took 2 bases from V and 3 from J, leaving 11 bases between them. This CDR3 region has 14 residues. This chain's CDR3 is CASSLHNGFYEQYF. The DNA of the CDR3 is TGTGCCAGCAGCTTACATAATGGGTTCTACGAGCAGTACTTC.

V is TRBV2 and J is TRBJ2-1; D uncertain. V lost 7 bases and J 0 bases, leaving 10 bases between the germline ends. Germline V gene data show CDR1 as SNHLY and CDR2 as FYNNEI. The CDR3 covers 14 residues. In DNA form, the CDR3 reads TGTGCCAGCATTGGGCGGTTCTCCTACAATGAGCAGTTCTTC. This encodes CASIGRFSYNEQFF.

The chain uses TRBV5-1 and TRBJ2-7; 9 bases align to TRBD1. The germline CDR1 and CDR2 sequences are SGHRS and YFSETQ. The CDR3 sequence is 13 residues long. Trimming cost V 5 bases and J 6 bases; bases outside gene matches: 6. The CDR3 sequence: CASREQGAGEQYF. The DNA for the CDR3 is TGCGCCAGCAGAGAACAGGGGGCCGGCGAGCAGTACTTC.

This chain connects TRBV28 to TRBJ1-4, with D unclear. Looked up from germline, CDR1 is MDHEN and CDR2 is SYDVKM. There are 17 residues in the CDR3. Deletions cut 1 base from V and 8 bases from J, with 20 bases between. The CDR3 loop reads CASSLSRTRGLREKLFF. The DNA for the CDR3 is TGTGCCAGCAGTTTATCTCGCACGAGAGGGCTTAGGGAAAAACTGTTTTTT.

This chain connects TRBV3-1 to TRBJ2-1; 13 bases agree with TRBD2. CDR3 length equals 19 residues. Trimming at V came to 2 bases and at J to 0 bases, leaving 7 bases not matched to a gene. Germline V gene data show CDR1 as LGHDT and CDR2 as YNNKEL (reference sequence). The CDR3 region has the DNA TGTGCCAGCAGCCAACGACTAGCGGGAGGATGGACCTCCTACAATGAGCAGTTCTTC. This encodes CASSQRLAGGWTSYNEQFF.

The chain uses TRBV10-3 and TRBJ2-2, with TRBD2 identical over 9 bases. From germline, CDR1 is ENHRY and CDR2 SYGVKD. Trimming took 6 bases from V and 4 from J; bases not matched to a gene: 12. This CDR3 has 17 amino acids. CDR3 amino acids: CAIRASGTEGSTGELFF. Written as DNA, the CDR3 is TGTGCCATCAGGGCTAGCGGGACCGAGGGTAGCACCGGGGAGCTGTTTTTT.

The V and J genes are TRBV29-1 and TRBJ2-7; TRBD1 matches at 9 bases. V dropped 7 bases and J dropped 2; count of bases not matched to a gene: 6. The CDR3 runs to 13 residues. Germline V lookup: CDR1 SQVTM, CDR2 ANQGSEA. The CDR3 spells CSAADRGTYEQYF. The CDR3 DNA reads as TGCAGCGCCGCGGACAGGGGCACCTACGAGCAGTACTTC.

The chain recombines TRBV10-3 with TRBJ1-1; D ambiguous. CDR3 length: 14 residues. Germline values: CDR1 ENHRY, CDR2 SYGVKD. Trimming left V 6 bases short and J 1 base short, with 12 bases between. The CDR3 reads CAIRARGTNTEAFF. CDR3 bases: TGTGCCATCAGAGCACGGGGTACGAACACTGAAGCTTTCTTT.

The chain carries TRBV24-1 and TRBJ2-3, with 13 positions matching TRBD2. The CDR3 is 16 amino acids. Trimming cost V 3 bases and J 4 bases; bases outside gene matches: 3. Germline V gene sequence: CDR1 KGHDR, CDR2 SFDVKD. In DNA, the CDR3 is TGTGCCACCAGTGATCGGACTAGCGGGAGCGCAGATACGCAGTATTTT. The encoded protein is CATSDRTSGSADTQYF.

In this sample, this clonotype turned up once. The chain couples TRBV7-9 to TRBJ2-5; perhaps D is TRBD1 or TRBD2 (6 bases each). The V gene's germline CDR1 is SEHNR and CDR2 FQNEAQ (reference sequence). CDR3 length: 15 residues. V lost 1 base and J lost 5, with 14 bases in between. CDR3 in amino acids: CASSLGPGGGETQYF. CDR3 nucleotide sequence: TGTGCCAGCAGCTTAGGTCCCGGGGGCGGCGAGACCCAGTACTTC.

The chain is built from TRBV3-1 and TRBJ2-3; D remains unclear. This CDR3 is built from 14 residues. V was cut by 4 bases and J by 2 bases, with 10 bases left in between. CDR1 is LGHDT, CDR2 YNNKEL, per germline (reference sequence). The DNA for the CDR3 is TGTGCCAGCAGCCCGAGATTGCCCACAGATACGCAGTATTTT. As protein: CASSPRLPTDTQYF.

V usage is TRBV20-1 and J usage is TRBJ1-5; tentative D call: TRBD1 (5 bases). Trimming pared 2 bases from V and 4 bases from J, leaving 9 bases between. The CDR3 runs to 13 residues. CDR1 is DFQATT, CDR2 SNEGSKA, per germline (reference sequence). This CDR3 reads CSARPDRNQPQHF. The CDR3 DNA reads TGCAGTGCTAGACCCGACAGAAATCAGCCCCAGCATTTT.

V is TRBV7-8 and J is TRBJ1-5; no definite D call. This CDR3 is 17 amino acids long. CDR1 and CDR2 from the germline V gene are SGHVS and FQNEAQ. V gave up 2 bases and J gave up 4 bases, with 18 bases separating them. The CDR3 region is CASSLRASPFINQPQHF. CDR3 nucleotides: TGTGCCAGCAGCTTACGAGCTAGCCCATTTATTAATCAGCCCCAGCATTTT. The full variable domain, with the rest looked up from reference TRBV7-8 and TRBJ1-5, is GAGVSQSPRYKVAKRGQDVALRCDPISGHVSLFWYQQALGQGPEFLTYFQNEAQLDKSGLPSDRFFAERPEGSVSTLKIQRTQQEDSAVYLCASSLRASPFINQPQHFGDGTRLSIL.

The chain combines TRBV7-7 with TRBJ2-2; no reliable D call. The CDR3 contains 14 residues. V lost 2 bases and J lost 0, with 4 bases in between. Germline CDR1 SSHAT, CDR2 FNYEAQ (reference sequence). The CDR3 DNA follows: TGTGCCAGCAGCTTAAGTCCGAACACCGGGGAGCTGTTTTTT. It yields the protein CASSLSPNTGELFF. Complete variable domain (other parts from reference TRBV7-7 and TRBJ2-2): GAGVSQSPRYKVTKRGQDVTLRCDPISSHATLYWYQQALGQGPEFLTYFNYEAQPDKSGLPSDRFSAERPEGSISTLTIQRTEQRDSAMYRCASSLSPNTGELFFGEGSRLTVL.

The V and J genes are TRBV5-1 and TRBJ1-4; D may be TRBD1 (5 bases). V shed 7 bases and J shed 5 bases, with 9 bases lying between them. The CDR3 extends over 12 amino acids. The V gene's germline CDR1 is SGHRS and CDR2 YFSETQ. CDR3 sequence (DNA): TGCGCCAGCCGACGGGGGAATGAAAAACTGTTTTTT. Encoded protein: CASRRGNEKLFF. Full variable domain (missing parts from reference TRBV5-1 and TRBJ1-4): KAGVTQTPRYLIKTRGQQVTLSCSPISGHRSVSWYQQTPGQGLQFLFEYFSETQRNKGNFPGRFSGRQFSNSRSEMNVSTLELGDSALYLCASRRGNEKLFFGSGTQLSVL.

The chain is built from TRBV12-3 or TRBV12-4 and TRBJ2-7, with 8 bases aligning to TRBD2. The V and J ends lost 6 bases and 5 bases, in that order; junction bases with no gene match: 6. This CDR3 comprises 13 residues. CDR3: CASRTSGRDEQYF. CDR3 in DNA: TGTGCCAGCAGGACCTCCGGGAGGGACGAGCAGTACTTC.

This chain connects TRBV12-3 or TRBV12-4 to TRBJ1-5; D gene unclear. The CDR3 is 12 amino acids. Trimming stripped 3 bases from V and 5 bases from J, with 5 bases between. The DNA for the CDR3 is TGTGCCAGCAGTTTTGGGGATCAGCCCCAGCATTTT. This sequence encodes CASSFGDQPQHF.

The rearrangement joins TRBV20-1 to TRBJ2-1; 10 nucleotides line up with TRBD2. The CDR3 is 14 residues long. Germline V lookup: CDR1 DFQATT, CDR2 SNEGSKA (reference sequence). Trimming at V came to 5 bases and at J to 8 bases, leaving 9 bases not matched to a gene. In DNA, the CDR3 is TGCAGTGCTTCAAGCGGGAGGGCCACTCATGAGCAGTTCTTC. This codes for CSASSGRATHEQFF.

The V gene is TRBV7-7, the J gene TRBJ1-1; 7 bases are a match to TRBD1. This CDR3 contains 16 residues. The V gene end was trimmed by 8 bases and the J gene end by 1 base; junction bases not matched to a gene: 13. The germline gives CDR1 SSHAT, CDR2 FNYEAQ (reference sequence). The CDR3 loop is CASGPGQKLRNTEAFF. The CDR3, as DNA: TGTGCCAGCGGCCCGGGACAGAAGTTGAGGAACACTGAAGCTTTCTTT.

The J gene is TRBJ1-5, the V gene TRBV5-1; TRBD1 matches at 9 bases. The CDR3 spans 15 residues. In germline, CDR1 is SGHRS, CDR2 YFSETQ. The junction had 5 bases not matched to a gene; V was cut back by 4 bases and J by 3 bases. CDR3 residues: CASSPTGGYNQPQHF. CDR3 in DNA: TGCGCCAGCAGCCCGACAGGGGGTTACAATCAGCCCCAGCATTTT.

The J gene is TRBJ1-1, the V gene TRBV19, with D perhaps TRBD1 (5 bases). Germline V gene sequence: CDR1 LNHDA, CDR2 SQIVND (reference sequence). The CDR3 contains 14 residues. V lost 4 bases to trimming and J lost 3 bases, with 12 bases between them. The chain's CDR3 is CASSKVPGHTEAFF. The CDR3 nucleotides read TGTGCCAGTAGTAAGGTCCCAGGGCACACTGAAGCTTTCTTT.

This chain joins TRBV2 and TRBJ2-7; no firm D call. The length of the CDR3 is 14 residues. Trimming shortened V by 3 bases and J by 3 bases, and 12 bases separated the two germline ends. The germline CDR1 and CDR2 sequences are SNHLY and FYNNEI. The CDR3 nucleotides read TGTGCCAGCAGTGAGTCCAGCGCGAACTACGAGCAGTACTTC. As protein: CASSESSANYEQYF. The full variable domain, its missing parts supplied by reference TRBV2 and TRBJ2-7, is EPEVTQTPSHQVTQMGQEVILRCVPISNHLYFYWYRQILGQKVEFLVSFYNNEISEKSEIFDDQFSVERPDGSNFTLKIRSTKLEDSAMYFCASSESSANYEQYFGPGTRLTVT.

The chain is built from TRBV29-1 and TRBJ2-1; TRBD2 matches at 12 bases. Per the germline V gene, CDR1 is SQVTM and CDR2 is ANQGSEA. The CDR3 is 17 amino acids. Trimming at V came to 7 bases and at J to 0 bases, leaving 10 bases not matched to a gene. In DNA form, the CDR3 reads TGCAGCGGCTATGGACTAGCGGGATCGAGCTCCTACAATGAGCAGTTCTTC. This gives the protein CSGYGLAGSSSYNEQFF.

The table lists this clonotype with a count of one. The rearrangement uses TRBV10-2 and TRBJ2-7; no definite D call. This CDR3 contains 13 residues. Trimming took 8 bases from V and 2 from J, leaving 13 bases between them. Germline V gives CDR1 WSHSY, CDR2 SAAADI. CDR3 loop: CASAVGSTYEQYF. The CDR3 DNA sequence: TGCGCCAGCGCGGTAGGCAGCACCTACGAGCAGTACTTC.

The chain is built from TRBV24-1 and TRBJ1-5, with 8 bases fitting TRBD1. Per the germline V gene, CDR1 is KGHDR and CDR2 is SFDVKD. J gave up 4 bases and V 2 bases, and 6 bases lay outside the gene matches. The CDR3 has 16 residues. This chain's CDR3 is CATSDWQGAGNQPQHF. The DNA of the CDR3 is TGTGCCACCAGTGATTGGCAGGGGGCAGGGAATCAGCCCCAGCATTTT.

The rearrangement joins TRBV10-3 to TRBJ1-1, with no clear D. The V end lost 4 bases, the J end lost 10 bases, and 10 bases lay between the germline ends. This CDR3 comprises 11 residues. The germline gives CDR1 ENHRY, CDR2 SYGVKD. Here the CDR3 reads CAISGSRGAFF. CDR3 DNA: TGTGCCATCAGTGGCTCCCGGGGAGCTTTCTTT.

The chain employs TRBV6-5 and TRBJ1-1; 8 positions match TRBD1. Germline V gene sequence: CDR1 MNHEY, CDR2 SVGAGI. This CDR3 region has 13 residues. V was clipped by 6 bases and J by 5 bases; unmatched bases: 5. In DNA, the CDR3 is TGTGCCAGCAGCTACGACAGGGGAACTGAAGCTTTCTTT. Its protein product is CASSYDRGTEAFF.

The V and J genes are TRBV10-1 and TRBJ2-7; 9 bases are a match to TRBD2. The CDR3 has 14 residues. Germline V gene lookup returns CDR1 WNHNN and CDR2 SYGVQD (reference sequence). Germline trimming cut 10 bases from V and 6 bases from J; bases unmatched to any gene: 13. The CDR3 is CATRAAGGSREQYF. CDR3 DNA sequence: TGCGCCACCCGTGCGGCGGGAGGGTCCCGCGAGCAGTACTTC.

J is TRBJ2-3 and V is TRBV20-1; 12 nucleotides agree with TRBD2. The CDR3 consists of 16 residues. The V gene's germline CDR1 is DFQATT and CDR2 SNEGSKA (reference sequence). J lost 1 base, V lost 1 base, and 3 bases had no gene match. CDR3 loop: CSARGLAGGRTDTQYF. CDR3 coding DNA: TGCAGTGCTAGAGGGCTAGCGGGAGGGCGCACAGATACGCAGTATTTT.